What follows describes a single TCR beta chain. Antigen unknown. These data are taken from a study of OX40 agonist ivuxolimab in advanced cancers. Study details: Allowance was made for prior anti-PD-1, anti-PD-L1 or anti-CTLA-4 therapy, and 35% to 40% had some. Study-wide findings and caveats: There were also nonresponders showing low normalized T-cell clonal expansion.

Sequenced by immunoSEQ multiplex PCR; TCRdb stores in-frame clones only, minus some. The table has roughly 95,000 clones, 85% to 90% seen once. CDR1 and CDR2 (germline): MDHEN, SYDVKM. Trimming left V 6 bases short and J 0 bases short, with 12 bases between. The CDR3 runs to 15 residues. This TCR came from an adult with an advanced solid tumor such as melanoma, head and neck, liver or kidney cancer. The chain links TRBV28 to TRBJ1-5; D gene ambiguous. This specimen was CD4+ or CD8+ T cells sorted from blood, taken in a trial of the OX40 agonist ivuxolimab. CDR3 coding DNA: TGTGCCAGCAGCGTCGGGAGATATAGCAATCAGCCCCAGCATTTT. It encodes CASSVGRYSNQPQHF.